This TCR beta chain was identified in a study of blood T cell repertoires in COVID-19. Clones were read by immunoSEQ multiplex PCR, and TCRdb kept only the in-frame ones, dropping some. Here the sample spans fewer than 150,000 clones, roughly 79% being singletons. Trimming removed 3 bases from V and 3 bases from J; junction bases left unmatched: 10. Germline assignment: CDR1 MNHNS and CDR2 SASEGT. The CDR3 contains 17 residues. The sequenced sample consisted of peripheral blood. The chain uses TRBV6-1 and TRBJ1-5, with 8 bases aligning to TRBD1. The TCR comes from a human donor in a cohort sampled during active COVID-19. DNA of the CDR3: TGTGCCAGCAGTGAGGGTAAGACAGGGGTTGTCAATCAGCCCCAGCATTTT. Translated: CASSEGKTGVVNQPQHF.